The source of this T cell receptor beta chain is a study of CD8 T cells in ankylosing spondylitis. Per the germline V gene, CDR1 is SQVTM and CDR2 is ANQGSEA. There are 13 residues in the CDR3. Trimming at V came to 8 bases and at J to 5 bases, leaving 8 bases not matched to a gene. It was by quantitative 5'-RACE with molecular barcodes that TCR beta libraries were made. TCRdb used MiXCR to reprocess the 5' RACE reads, holding one entry per CDR3 protein. This table has approximately 500,000 distinct CDR3 sequences, approximately 12% appearing once. Study results and limitations: Matched synovial fluid from ankylosing spondylitis patients was reported to be enriched for disease-linked clones. For ankylosing spondylitis blood, a TCR beta motif of 7 or 8 highly homologous variants appeared characteristic.

The table lists this clonotype with a few counts. Its target is unknown. The chain employs TRBV29-1 and TRBJ2-5; 10 nucleotides line up with TRBD2. This receptor was identified in a male donor with ankylosing spondylitis. Sequenced: blood, either unsorted or a sorted T cell fraction (not recorded which). Here the CDR3 DNA reads TGCAGCACCAGGACTAGCGGTGGGGAGACCCAGTACTTC. Its protein product is CSTRTSGGETQYF.